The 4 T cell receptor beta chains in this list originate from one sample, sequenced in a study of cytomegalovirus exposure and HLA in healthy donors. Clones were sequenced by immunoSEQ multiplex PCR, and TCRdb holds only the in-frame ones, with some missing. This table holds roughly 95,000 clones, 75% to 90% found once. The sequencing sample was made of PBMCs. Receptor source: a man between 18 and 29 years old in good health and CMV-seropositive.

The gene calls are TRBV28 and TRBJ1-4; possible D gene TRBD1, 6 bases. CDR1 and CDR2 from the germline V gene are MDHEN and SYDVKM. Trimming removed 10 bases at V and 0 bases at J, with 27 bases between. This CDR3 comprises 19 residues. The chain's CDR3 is CAISKTGYTGYATNEKLFF. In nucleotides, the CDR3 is TGTGCCATATCGAAAACAGGGTATACGGGTTATGCAACTAATGAAAAACTGTTTTTT.

Here the CDR3 reads CASSLASVETQYF. CDR3 bases: TGTGCCAGCAGCTTAGCTAGCGTCGAGACCCAGTACTTC. The genes are TRBV25-1 and TRBJ2-5, with a weak D call TRBD2 (6 bases). V lost 6 bases to trimming and J lost 5 bases, with 13 bases between them. From germline, CDR1 is MGHDK and CDR2 SYGVNS. There are 13 residues in the CDR3.

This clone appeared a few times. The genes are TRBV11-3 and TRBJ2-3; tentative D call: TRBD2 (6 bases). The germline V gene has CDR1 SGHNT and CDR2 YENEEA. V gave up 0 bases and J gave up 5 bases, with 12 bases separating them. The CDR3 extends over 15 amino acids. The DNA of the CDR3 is TGTGCCAGCAGCTTAGACGGCGGGGAGATAGATACGCAGTATTTT. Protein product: CASSLDGGEIDTQYF.

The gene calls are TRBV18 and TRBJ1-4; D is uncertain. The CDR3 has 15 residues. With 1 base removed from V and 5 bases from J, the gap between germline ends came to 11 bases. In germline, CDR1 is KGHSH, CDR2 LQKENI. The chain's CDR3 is CASSPRSQPNEKLFF. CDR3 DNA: TGTGCCAGCTCACCACGTTCACAGCCAAATGAAAAACTGTTTTTT.